This paragraph covers one T cell receptor (beta chain) sequence. Its binding antigen is unknown. No per-base quality is available; no much larger clone lies one base away. This record comes from a study of cytomegalovirus exposure and HLA in healthy donors (dated by TCRdb to the late 2010s). A note on the overall study: An earlier analysis of 587 of the donors reported about 280 Gb of sequence data and 117 million unique TCR beta sequences obtained from some 200 million T cells. Around 300 gigabases of sequencing data and 70 million to 100 million unique TCR sequences were included in an early release covering several hundred HLA-typed donors. The genetic ancestry cluster associated with self-reported Caucasian donors included about 81% of the approximately 400 genotyped donors. The study aimed to test whether cataloging public T cell receptors could reveal signatures of past pathogen exposure. The study used immunosequencing to profile the T cell repertoires of approximately 640 subjects and linked those repertoires to cytomegalovirus serostatus. Along with the roughly 710-subject first cohort, a separate validation cohort of 120 different subjects was used. To predict cytomegalovirus infection status, the study brought together high-throughput TCR immunosequencing, statistical association of individual TCRs with disease status, and machine learning. A later analysis re-analyzed previously published TCR beta repertoires from hundreds of donors and added high-resolution HLA genotyping to study TCR occurrence patterns. The later analysis used no new phenotypic data to find candidate immune exposures, relying instead on TCR beta sequences and their occurrence across donors. An earlier analysis of around 580 of the donors used high-throughput TCR beta sequencing to judge whether each TCR beta V gene segment behaved as functional or pseudogenic. Donor age, sex, ethnicity and CMV serostatus were compiled together with the repertoire data. Genome-wide SNP genotypes for about 60% of the 666 donors were used in a later genetic analysis, which treated that subset as a discovery cohort. All discovery cohort repertoires had been generated using a single sequencing platform. HLA typing included class I and class II loci at four-digit resolution. The number of donors typed differed by locus, with roughly 629-640 for A, B, C, DRB1 and DQB1, around 500 for DQA1, over 600 for DPA1, and some 470 for DPB1. Five DR-DQ haplotypes were treated as single units for association and clustering because of strong linkage in the cohort. Across approximately 400 genotyped donors of the cohort, an average of about 220,000 unique TCR beta nucleotide sequences per donor were sequenced, and 15% to 20% of those sequences were non-productive. General findings and caveats noted by the study authors: Because HLA typing was missing for some donors at each locus, association tests included only the typed subset. A later genetic analysis associated a missense DCLRE1C variant with V-gene and J-gene trimming of TCR beta chains, and an independent cohort replicated the association. Cytomegalovirus status was reported to be diagnosed by the classifier with high specificity and sensitivity in both the original and validation cohorts. A few of the identified cytomegalovirus-associated TCR beta chains were confirmed in vitro to be specific for cytomegalovirus antigens. Strong co-occurrence of HLA alleles, especially DR and DQ, made assigning TCR associations to individual alleles difficult. Roughly uniform sequencing depth across donors was assumed in presence/absence analyses, although this assumption may not hold. A further reported finding was that TCR beta sequences accurately predicted the HLA-A and HLA-B alleles for most subjects in the first cohort. In a later analysis, the rate of TCR association differed among HLA loci, with DRB1 alleles having the most associated TCRs and HLA-C alleles having the fewest. A later analysis found that most CMV-associated TCR beta chains appeared HLA-restricted, with HLA associations seemingly driven largely by CMV exposure. The study gave a list of around 170 TCR beta chains associated with cytomegalovirus. The earlier analysis of approximately 540 of the donors excluded roughly 17 rarely observed V segments, including chromosome 9 orphons, because counts were too low. Compared with the roughly 720-donor mean, donors in an Asian-associated ancestry cluster had fewer N-insertions in productive TCRs, according to a later genetic analysis. For the cohort, immune exposure information was limited to CMV serostatus. In a later analysis, HLA-associated TCR beta chains were found to be more clonally expanded and to have lower generation probabilities than equally common non-associated chains. Linkage disequilibrium might explain the correlated functional status among segregating V segments, but an unknown experimental factor could not be ruled out. In a later analysis, several top co-occurrence clusters were reported to appear linked to parvovirus B19, influenza, CMV and Epstein-Barr virus. Most TCR sequences were observed very rarely across donors, whereas some public TCRs were present in many individuals. Because the 87-base-pair reads could not distinguish some IMGT-functional V segments, including TRBV6-2 and TRBV6-3, those segments were excluded. The cohort was sequenced for TCR beta chains only, and without alpha or paired-chain data the features that could be detected were limited. According to the authors, the approach could potentially be generalized to other disease states and immunological phenotypes. An earlier analysis of approximately 500 of the donors showed that most TCR beta V segments appeared in productive rearrangements either about 90% or about 30% of the time, which broadly matched IMGT annotations. At a false discovery rate of 0.05, a later analysis linked under 20,000 TCR beta sequences to specific HLA alleles. The sequencing pipeline was judged likely to have produced a cluster of highly shared sequence variants as a technical artifact.

Libraries came from the immunoSEQ multiplex PCR assay. For the multiplex PCR, a mixture combining 60 forward primers for TCR Vbeta segments and 13 reverse primers for TCR Jbeta segments was used. Amplification of the CDR3 region of rearranged TCR beta genes was performed with a multiplex PCR assay on genomic DNA. On the Illumina HiSeq System, the amplified TCR beta libraries were sequenced as 87-base-pair reads. On the study's bioinformatics: A later analysis tallied 75 million to 95 million unique TCR beta chains across the 600 to 700 repertoires, and 10 million to 11 million of those chains were shared by two or more donors. A nearest-neighbor algorithm error-corrected the raw reads and collapsed the reads into unique sequences, merging closely related sequences to remove PCR and sequencing errors. V, D and J gene segments were assigned by aligning CDR3 sequences to IMGT reference sequences. Each retained sequence needed at least a six-nucleotide match to both a V gene segment and a J gene segment. A rearrangement counted as productive if the CDR3 had no stop codons and remained in frame with V and J, and every other rearrangement counted as non-productive. CDR3 was defined by IMGT convention, running from the second conserved V-encoded cysteine to the conserved J-encoded phenylalanine. The earlier analysis of a few hundred of the donors excluded sequences that lacked an unambiguous match to a single V gene segment. In an earlier analysis of approximately 550 of the donors, V segments were called functional above 56.7% productive rearrangements and were called segregating when the between-donor standard deviation exceeded 5%. A statistical classification framework was developed to diagnose cytomegalovirus status using the catalog of TCR beta chain sequences. V and J gene assignment, in a later analysis, came from comparing TCR nucleotide sequences with IMGT/GENE-DB human TR gene sequences. In a later analysis, CDR3 sequences and most-parsimonious VDJ recombination scenarios were assigned using the TCRdist pipeline. In a later analysis, each TCR beta chain was defined by its CDR3 amino acid sequence together with its V-gene family, and reads lacking a unique V-gene family were excluded. To address suspected cross-contamination and a sequencing artifact, a later analysis removed 592 highly shared, low-generation-probability nucleotide sequences. For each public chain, a later analysis derived a clonal expansion index from normalized ranks of inferred template counts within each repertoire. Generation probabilities in a later analysis came from a VDJ recombination model fitted to out-of-frame rearrangements, and those results were checked against IGoR. In a later analysis, TCR-TCR, TCR-HLA and TCR-CMV co-occurrence was scored with hypergeometric tests, and a repertoire-size bias correction was applied to TCR pairs. A later analysis estimated false discovery rates by permuting HLA or CMV assignments 20 times. In a later analysis, co-occurring TCRs were grouped with DBSCAN, and TCRdist sequence similarity was added when clustering was performed within HLA-allele-positive subsets. Repertoires with fewer than 30,000 or more than 120,000 public chains, plus five repertoires with anomalous nucleotide sharing, were excluded from co-occurrence clustering. Imported from immuneACCESS, the table was reduced by TCRdb to in-frame sequences with V and J called. These copies leave out some clones; in studies compared against another copy, an unresolved V gene accounts for under half, and the cause of the remainder is not known. Clone size and V and J calls were adopted from that table, with D and trimming inferred from the DNA. The sample has approximately 160,000 clones on record, approximately 80% of them singletons. Clones ranked in the top ten supply 4.5% of the sample.

The cohort consisted of 600 to 750 healthy bone marrow donors. Cohort members were all nominally healthy when sampled, although unrecorded immune exposures were likely present. The donor was CMV seropositive and belonged to the group of 250 to 350 seropositive cohort members. Each donor provided a peripheral blood sample, and peripheral blood mononuclear cells were used for TCR beta sequencing. Genomic DNA extraction from the blood cell samples was performed with the Qiagen DNeasy Blood Extraction Kit. Ends trimmed: V by 4 bases, J by 6 bases; bases unmatched to a gene: 1. Sequences MNHEY (CDR1) and SMNVEV (CDR2) are obtained from the germline V gene (reference sequence). The CDR3 has 14 amino acids, counting the end cysteine and phenylalanine. Only CDR3 DNA remains: 42 bases, in frame from the first base.

The sequence links TRBV27 to TRBJ1-6, with TRBD1 matching 9 junction bases. The TCR originated in a woman in her 50s in good health and CMV-seropositive. Specimen: PBMCs. Read as DNA, the sequence is TGTGCCAGCAGTTCGGGACAGGGTAATTCACCCCTCCACTTT. It is translated as CASSSGQGNSPLHF.